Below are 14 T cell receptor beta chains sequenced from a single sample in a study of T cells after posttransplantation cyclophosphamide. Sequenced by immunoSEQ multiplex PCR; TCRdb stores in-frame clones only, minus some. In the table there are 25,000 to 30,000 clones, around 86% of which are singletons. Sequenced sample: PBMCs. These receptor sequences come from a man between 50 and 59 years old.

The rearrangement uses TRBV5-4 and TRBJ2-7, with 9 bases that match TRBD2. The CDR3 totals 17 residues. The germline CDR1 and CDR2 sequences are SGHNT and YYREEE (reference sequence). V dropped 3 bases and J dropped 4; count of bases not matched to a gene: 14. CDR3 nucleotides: TGTGCCAGCAGCTCCATACCCCTTAGCGGGAGTACGTACGAGCAGTACTTC. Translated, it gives CASSSIPLSGSTYEQYF.

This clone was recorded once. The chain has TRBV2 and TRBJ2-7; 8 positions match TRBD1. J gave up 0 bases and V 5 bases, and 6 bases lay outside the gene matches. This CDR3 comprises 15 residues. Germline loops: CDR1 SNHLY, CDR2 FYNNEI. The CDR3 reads CASSLWTGISYEQYF. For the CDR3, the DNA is TGTGCCAGCAGTCTTTGGACAGGGATCTCCTACGAGCAGTACTTC.

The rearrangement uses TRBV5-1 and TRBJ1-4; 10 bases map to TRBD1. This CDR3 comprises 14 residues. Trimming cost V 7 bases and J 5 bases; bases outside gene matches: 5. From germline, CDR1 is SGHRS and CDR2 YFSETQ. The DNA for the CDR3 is TGCGCCAGCGGACAGGGGGTTAACAATGAAAAACTGTTTTTT. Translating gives CASGQGVNNEKLFF.

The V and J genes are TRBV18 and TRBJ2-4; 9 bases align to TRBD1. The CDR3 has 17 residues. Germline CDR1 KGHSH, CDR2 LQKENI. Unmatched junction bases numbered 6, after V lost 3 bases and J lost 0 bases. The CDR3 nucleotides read TGTGCCAGCTCACCTTCCGGGACAGGGATAGCCAAAAACATTCAGTACTTC. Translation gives CASSPSGTGIAKNIQYF.

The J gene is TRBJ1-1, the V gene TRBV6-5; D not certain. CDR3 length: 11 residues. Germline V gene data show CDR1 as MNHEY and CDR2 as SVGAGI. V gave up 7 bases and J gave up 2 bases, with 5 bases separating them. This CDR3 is CASNSNTEAFF. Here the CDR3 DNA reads TGTGCCAGCAATTCAAACACTGAAGCTTTCTTT.

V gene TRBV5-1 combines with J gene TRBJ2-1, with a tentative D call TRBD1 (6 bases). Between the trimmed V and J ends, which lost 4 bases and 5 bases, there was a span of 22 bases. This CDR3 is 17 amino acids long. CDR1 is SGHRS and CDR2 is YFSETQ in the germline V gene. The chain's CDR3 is CASSPDQQGIVHNEQFF. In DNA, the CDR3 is TGCGCCAGCAGCCCAGACCAACAGGGAATAGTCCACAATGAGCAGTTCTTC.

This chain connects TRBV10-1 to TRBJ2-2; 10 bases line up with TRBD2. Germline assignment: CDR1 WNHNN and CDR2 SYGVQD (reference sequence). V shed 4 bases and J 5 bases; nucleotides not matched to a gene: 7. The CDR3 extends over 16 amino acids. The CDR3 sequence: CASSGERGGHTGELFF. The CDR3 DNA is TGCGCCAGCAGTGGTGAGCGGGGGGGCCATACCGGGGAGCTGTTTTTT.

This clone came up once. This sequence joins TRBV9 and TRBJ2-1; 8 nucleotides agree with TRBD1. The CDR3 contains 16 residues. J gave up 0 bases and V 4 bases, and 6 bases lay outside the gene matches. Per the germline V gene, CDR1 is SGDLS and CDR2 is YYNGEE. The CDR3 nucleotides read TGTGCCAGCAGCCAGGGACAGGCAAGCTCCTACAATGAGCAGTTCTTC. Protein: CASSQGQASSYNEQFF.

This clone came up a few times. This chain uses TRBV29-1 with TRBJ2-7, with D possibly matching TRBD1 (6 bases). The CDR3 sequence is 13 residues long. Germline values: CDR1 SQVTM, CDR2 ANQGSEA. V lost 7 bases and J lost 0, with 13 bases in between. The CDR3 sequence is CSAGQRSSYEQYF. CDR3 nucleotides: TGCAGCGCTGGACAGCGTAGCTCCTACGAGCAGTACTTC.

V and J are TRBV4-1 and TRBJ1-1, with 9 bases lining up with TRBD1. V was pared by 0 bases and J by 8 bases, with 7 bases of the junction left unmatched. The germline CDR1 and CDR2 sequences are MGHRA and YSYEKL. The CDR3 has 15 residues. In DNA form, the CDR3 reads TGCGCCAGCAGCCAAGAGGGGGGACAGGGAAGGGAAGCTTTCTTT. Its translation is CASSQEGGQGREAFF.

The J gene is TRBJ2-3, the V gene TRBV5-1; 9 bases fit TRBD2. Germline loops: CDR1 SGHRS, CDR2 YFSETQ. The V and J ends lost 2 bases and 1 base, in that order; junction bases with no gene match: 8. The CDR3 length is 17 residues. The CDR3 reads CASSFRRASGGTDTQYF. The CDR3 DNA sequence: TGCGCCAGCAGCTTTAGAAGGGCTAGCGGGGGCACAGATACGCAGTATTTT.

The CDR3 DNA reads as TGTGCCACCAGCAGAGAGAGCGGGATTGGGTACGAGCAGTACTTC. Residues: CATSRESGIGYEQYF. This chain uses TRBV15 with TRBJ2-7, with 7 nucleotides matching TRBD2. Germline V gene data show CDR1 as LNHNV and CDR2 as YYDKDF (reference sequence). With 0 bases clipped from V and 4 bases from J, the junction kept 6 bases outside the gene matches. The CDR3 has 15 residues.

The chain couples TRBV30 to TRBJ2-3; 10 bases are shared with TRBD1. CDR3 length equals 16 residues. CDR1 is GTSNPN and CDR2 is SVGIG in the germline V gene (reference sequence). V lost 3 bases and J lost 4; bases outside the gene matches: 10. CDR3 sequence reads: CAWSSRTGGIADTQYF. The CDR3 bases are TGTGCCTGGAGCTCCAGGACAGGGGGGATCGCAGATACGCAGTATTTT.

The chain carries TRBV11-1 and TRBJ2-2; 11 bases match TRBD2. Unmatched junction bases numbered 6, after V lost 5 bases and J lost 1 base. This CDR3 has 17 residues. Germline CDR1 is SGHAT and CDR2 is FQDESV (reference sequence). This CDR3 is CASSPTSGGLNTGELFF. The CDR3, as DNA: TGTGCCAGCAGCCCAACTAGCGGGGGCTTGAACACCGGGGAGCTGTTTTTT.